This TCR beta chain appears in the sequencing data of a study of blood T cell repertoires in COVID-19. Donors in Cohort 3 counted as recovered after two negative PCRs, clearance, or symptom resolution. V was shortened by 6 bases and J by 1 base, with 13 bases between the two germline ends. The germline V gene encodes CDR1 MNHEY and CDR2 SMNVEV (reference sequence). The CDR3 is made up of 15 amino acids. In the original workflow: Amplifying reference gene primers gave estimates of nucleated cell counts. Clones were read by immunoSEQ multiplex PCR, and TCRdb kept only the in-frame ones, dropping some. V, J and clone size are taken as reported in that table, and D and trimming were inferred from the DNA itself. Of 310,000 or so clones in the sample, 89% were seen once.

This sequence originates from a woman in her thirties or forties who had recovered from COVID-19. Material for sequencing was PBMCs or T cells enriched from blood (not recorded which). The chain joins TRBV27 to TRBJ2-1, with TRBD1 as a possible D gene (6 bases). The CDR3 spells CASSRRQVSYNEQFF. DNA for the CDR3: TGTGCCAGCAGCCGACGACAGGTGTCCTACAATGAGCAGTTCTTC.